The 11 T cell receptor beta chains listed next were all sequenced from one sample in a study of tumor-infiltrating lymphocytes in primary liver carcinoma. Production of TCR beta cDNA used approximately 480 ng total RNA together with a constant-region primer. Libraries for TCR beta were built through three nested multiplex PCR rounds, which together made up a slightly modified ARM-PCR procedure. Use of TRBV1-TRBV30 forward primers with a C-beta reverse primer characterized the first two PCR rounds, which lasted roughly 11 cycles each. Using its own MiXCR run on the multiplex PCR reads, TCRdb lists one record per CDR3 protein. The table has roughly 120,000 distinct CDR3 sequences, around two thirds seen once. Co-extraction yielded RNA and DNA from around 18-30 mg of unsorted bulk tissue. Sequences were obtained from liver tumor tissue from sampling region 1. The subset: tumor region T1, superior pole. These receptors were taken from a woman between 55 and 75 years old with primary liver carcinoma and hepatitis B virus infection.

About this clonotype itself: The conserved final phenylalanine or tryptophan is absent from the CDR3, which likely points to a read error. The chain has TRBV11-2 and TRBJ2-1, with 8 bases identical to TRBD2. The V segment lost 1 base and the J segment 9 bases; nucleotides outside the gene matches: 5. The germline gives CDR1 SGHAT, CDR2 FQNNGV. CDR3 length equals 14 residues. Here the CDR3 reads CASSLAGGRREQFL. CDR3 in DNA: TGTGCCAGCAGCTTAGCGGGAGGGCGGCGTGAGCAGTTCCTC.

Regarding this clonotype: A much bigger clone sits one base away, suggesting this may be a read error. V usage is TRBV28 and J usage is TRBJ2-3; 7 positions match TRBD2. The V gene end was trimmed by 6 bases and the J gene end by 9 bases; junction bases not matched to a gene: 6. This CDR3 contains 12 residues. Germline V gives CDR1 MDHEN, CDR2 SYDVKM. The CDR3 coding sequence is TGTGCCAGCAGACACGGGGGGAGGACGCAGTATTTT. Amino acids: CASRHGGRTQYF.

Worth noting for this clonotype: This may stem from a read error, because a much larger clone lies one nucleotide away. The CDR3 loop is CASSAGLAGVYNGQFF. CDR3 nucleotide sequence: TGTGCCAGCAGCGCCGGCCTAGCGGGAGTCTACAATGGGCAGTTCTTC. V gene TRBV5-4 combines with J gene TRBJ2-1; 10 bases agree with TRBD2. Germline V gives CDR1 SGHNT, CDR2 YYREEE (reference sequence). The CDR3 runs to 16 residues.

A note on this clonotype: Relative to the germline gene, one junction end is altered; a read error may explain this. J is TRBJ2-5 and V is TRBV10-2, with 7 bases that match TRBD2. CDR3 length equals 16 residues. Germline assignment: CDR1 WSHSY and CDR2 SAAADI. The CDR3 reads CASSEELARGRKTQYF. The CDR3 nucleotides read TGTGCCAGCAGCGAGGAACTAGCGAGAGGGCGAAAGACCCAGTACTTC.

V and J are TRBV7-9 and TRBJ2-2; 8 bases align to TRBD1. CDR3 size: 21 residues. Per germline, CDR1 SEHNR and CDR2 FQNEAQ (reference sequence). V shed 4 bases and J 0 bases; nucleotides not matched to a gene: 19. The CDR3 is CASSSPTGQGAVGANTGELFF. CDR3 nucleotide sequence: TGTGCCAGCAGCTCACCTACAGGACAGGGTGCTGTAGGGGCGAACACCGGGGAGCTGTTTTTT.

This clonotype has more than one count but fewer than ten. V is TRBV21-1 and J is TRBJ2-7. TRBV21-1 counts as a pseudogene. The CDR3 consists of 13 residues. The CDR3 DNA follows: TGTGCCAGCAGCTTGAACAATTCCTACGAGCAGTACTTC. This sequence encodes CASSLNNSYEQYF.

As to this clonotype: This may be a read error: a much more frequent sequence differs by one nucleotide. The gene calls are TRBV12-3 or TRBV12-4 and TRBJ1-1, with a weak D call TRBD1 (6 bases). The CDR3 has 12 residues. The V gene lost 5 bases and the J gene lost 7 bases, with 11 bases spanning the gap. The CDR3 nucleotides are TGTGCCAGCAGTACAGGGCCGAATGAAGCTTTCTTT. It translates to CASSTGPNEAFF.

Details on this clonotype: Relative to the germline gene, one junction end is altered; a read error may explain this. The V gene is TRBV11-2, the J gene TRBJ1-2; D is uncertain. The germline V gene has CDR1 SGHAT and CDR2 FQNNGV. The CDR3 extends over 12 amino acids. The DNA for the CDR3 is TGTGCCAGCAGCTTAGTGGGTTATGACTACACCTTC. This codes for CASSLVGYDYTF.

For this clonotype: Without the conserved terminal phenylalanine or tryptophan, this CDR3 likely stems from a read error. This sequence joins TRBV12-3 or TRBV12-4 and TRBJ2-3, with 14 bases fitting TRBD2. The V segment lost 5 bases and the J segment 7 bases; nucleotides outside the gene matches: 8. The CDR3 has 16 residues. The CDR3 DNA is TGTGCCAGCAGTCTTTCCGGGACTAGCGGGAGTCATACGCAGTATTTA. It yields the protein CASSLSGTSGSHTQYL.

V gene TRBV7-9 combines with J gene TRBJ1-5; unclear D gene. The CDR3 runs to 14 residues. Germline V gene sequence: CDR1 SEHNR, CDR2 FQNEAQ (reference sequence). V lost 1 base and J 5 bases, leaving 9 bases between the germline ends. The CDR3 is CASSLEAAYQPQHF. Written as DNA, the CDR3 is TGTGCCAGCAGCTTAGAGGCTGCATATCAGCCCCAGCATTTT. Full variable domain (missing parts from reference TRBV7-9 and TRBJ1-5): DTGVSQNPRHKITKRGQNVTFRCDPISEHNRLYWYRQTLGQGPEFLTYFQNEAQLEKSRLLSDRFSAERPKGSFSTLEIQRTEQGDSAMYLCASSLEAAYQPQHFGDGTRLSIL.

On this clonotype: This may stem from a read error, because a much larger clone lies one nucleotide away. The chain uses TRBV4-2 and TRBJ1-2; tentative D call: TRBD1 (5 bases). This CDR3 contains 15 residues. Germline CDR1 reads LGHNA; CDR2 reads YNFKEQ. The CDR3 sequence is CARSQGETANYGYTF. CDR3 in DNA: TGTGCCAGAAGCCAAGGAGAGACAGCCAACTATGGCTACACCTTC.